This T cell receptor (beta chain) was captured by sequencing in a study of shared clonotypes between healthy human individuals. The study, taken as a whole, reports: Compared with clonotypes that all four donors shared, non-shared clonotypes had lower generation probabilities.

As processed by the authors: Filtering differed, since immunoSEQ gave only junction sequences and no quality scores. Using immunoSEQ multiplex PCR, the repertoire was profiled, and TCRdb retains in-frame clones only, with some absent. The V and J calls and the clone size are those of that table, but D and trimming were determined from the DNA. The repertoire includes roughly 1.4 million clones, less than 99% of them detected once, and roughly 0.36% sits in the top ten. This clone occurred once. Its antigen remains unidentified. The CDR3 is 16 residues long. J gave up 7 bases and V 5 bases, and 14 bases lay outside the gene matches. Germline V gene data show CDR1 as MDHEN and CDR2 as SYDVKM.

The specimen sequenced was naive CD4+ T cells sorted from blood. Described subset: CD45RA+ positively selected. This clonotype was obtained from a man aged 30 to 45 in good health. The chain couples TRBV28 to TRBJ2-1; 7 nucleotides agree with TRBD2. The CDR3 sequence: CASSRPRAGFSNEQFF. The DNA for the CDR3 is TGTGCCAGCAGTCGCCCCCGAGCGGGATTTTCAAATGAGCAGTTCTTC. Full variable domain (remainder filled in from reference TRBV28 and TRBJ2-1): DVKVTQSSRYLVKRTGEKVFLECVQDMDHENMFWYRQDPGLGLRLIYFSYDVKMKEKGDIPEGYSVSREKKERFSLILESASTNQTSMYLCASSRPRAGFSNEQFFGPGTRLTVL.